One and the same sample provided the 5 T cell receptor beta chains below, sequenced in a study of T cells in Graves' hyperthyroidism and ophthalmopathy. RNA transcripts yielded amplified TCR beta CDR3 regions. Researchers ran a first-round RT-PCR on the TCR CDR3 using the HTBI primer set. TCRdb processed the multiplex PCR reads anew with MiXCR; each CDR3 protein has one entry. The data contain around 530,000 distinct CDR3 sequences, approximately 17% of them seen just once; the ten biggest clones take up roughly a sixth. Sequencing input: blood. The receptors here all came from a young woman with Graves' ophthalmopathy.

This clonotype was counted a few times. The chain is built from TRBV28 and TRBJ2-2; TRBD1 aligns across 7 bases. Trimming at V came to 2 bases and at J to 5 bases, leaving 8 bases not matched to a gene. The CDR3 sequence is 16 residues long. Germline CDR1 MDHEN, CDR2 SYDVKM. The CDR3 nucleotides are TGTGCCAGCAGTTTAACAAGGACAGGCGGAACCGGGGAGCTGTTTTTT. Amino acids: CASSLTRTGGTGELFF.

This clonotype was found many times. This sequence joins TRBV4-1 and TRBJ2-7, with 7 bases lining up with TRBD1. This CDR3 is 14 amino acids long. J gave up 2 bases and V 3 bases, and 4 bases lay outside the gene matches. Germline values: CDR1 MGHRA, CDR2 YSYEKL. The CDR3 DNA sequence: TGCGCCAGCAGCCAGGGGGACAGCGCCTACGAGCAGTACTTC. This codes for CASSQGDSAYEQYF.

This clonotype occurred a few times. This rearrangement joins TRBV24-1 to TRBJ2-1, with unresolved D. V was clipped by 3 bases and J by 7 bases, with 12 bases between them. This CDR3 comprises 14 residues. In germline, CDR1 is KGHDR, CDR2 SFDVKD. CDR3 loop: CATSDPGYPNEQFF. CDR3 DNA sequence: TGTGCCACCAGTGATCCCGGGTATCCGAATGAGCAGTTCTTC.

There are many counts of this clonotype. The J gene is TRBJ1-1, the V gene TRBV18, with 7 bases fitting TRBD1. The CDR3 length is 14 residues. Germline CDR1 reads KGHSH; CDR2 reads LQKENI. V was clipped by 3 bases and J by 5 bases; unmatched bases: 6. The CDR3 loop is CASSPDRAGTEAFF. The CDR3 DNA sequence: TGTGCCAGCTCACCTGACAGGGCGGGAACTGAAGCTTTCTTT.

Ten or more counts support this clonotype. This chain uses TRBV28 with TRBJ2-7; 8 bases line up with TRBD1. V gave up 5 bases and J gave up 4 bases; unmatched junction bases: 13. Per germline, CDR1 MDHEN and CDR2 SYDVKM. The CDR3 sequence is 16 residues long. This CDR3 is CASSPRTGPTRYEQYF. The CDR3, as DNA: TGTGCCAGCAGTCCCAGGACAGGGCCGACTCGATACGAGCAGTACTTC. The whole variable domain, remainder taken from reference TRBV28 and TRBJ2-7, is DVKVTQSSRYLVKRTGEKVFLECVQDMDHENMFWYRQDPGLGLRLIYFSYDVKMKEKGDIPEGYSVSREKKERFSLILESASTNQTSMYLCASSPRTGPTRYEQYFGPGTRLTVT.